This T cell receptor (beta chain) was identified during a study of blood T cell repertoires in COVID-19. On the study more broadly: COVID-19 samples from acute and convalescent phases originated in the United States, Italy and Spain. PBMCs, B-cell-depleted T cells, or T cells provided the cDNA or gDNA that made up the material.

The CDR3 spans 14 residues. V shed 4 bases, J shed 4 bases, and the junction held 3 bases outside the gene matches. Germline CDR1 and CDR2: SGDLS and YYNGEE. Authors' data handling: Quantification of nucleated cells was approximated via reference gene primer amplification. Some clones are missing from TCRdb's copy, which holds only in-frame ones; the method was immunoSEQ multiplex PCR. Clone size and V and J calls were adopted from that table, with D and trimming inferred from the DNA. The table includes 100,000 to 150,000 clones, around nine tenths detected once. The Seattle site enrolled patients during active infection and followed them longitudinally.

The chain carries TRBV9 and TRBJ2-3; 10 bases fit TRBD2. This clonotype originated in a man over 45 with COVID-19, enrolled during active disease. Material: peripheral blood. The CDR3 sequence: CASSSSGSADTQYF. DNA for the CDR3: TGTGCCAGCAGCTCTAGCGGGAGCGCAGATACGCAGTATTTT.